These T cell receptor beta chains were read from a single sample in a study of T cells after yellow fever vaccination. TCRdb processed the 5' RACE reads anew with MiXCR; each CDR3 protein has one entry. The sample records more than 300,000 distinct CDR3 sequences, roughly 10% being singletons. Source: CD4+ T cells sorted from PBMCs, taken 45 days after the yellow fever booster vaccination. The receptors were sampled from a man younger than 30 who received the YFV17D yellow fever vaccine. The CDR3 runs from the conserved cysteine through the conserved F or W. A D gene is named only where the DNA matches it firmly. The size entry is marked missing in some rows and otherwise reads once, few, many or a size class.

v_call: TRBV3-1; j_call: TRBJ1-5; clone_size: few; d_call: .; cdr3_nt: TGTGCCAGCAGCCAAGAACCCAGGGCCCAGCCCCAGCATTTT; cdr3_aa: CASSQEPRAQPQHF
v_call: TRBV3-1; j_call: TRBJ1-2; clone_size: .; d_call: .; cdr3_nt: TGTGCCAGCAGCCAAGATGGGCGGATTTATGGCTACACCTTC; cdr3_aa: CASSQDGRIYGYTF
v_call: TRBV11-1; j_call: TRBJ2-5; clone_size: .; d_call: TRBD2; cdr3_nt: TGTGCCAGCAGCTTATCCAGCGGGAGAGAGACCCAGTACTTC; cdr3_aa: CASSLSSGRETQYF
v_call: TRBV4-1; j_call: TRBJ2-3; clone_size: many; d_call: .; cdr3_nt: TGCGCCAGCAGCCCCTTTGGGGCAGGCCTTGGCACAGATACGCAGTATTTT; cdr3_aa: CASSPFGAGLGTDTQYF
v_call: TRBV7-2; j_call: TRBJ1-2; clone_size: .; d_call: .; cdr3_nt: TGTGCCAGCAGCTTATACTTGAGCTACACCTTC; cdr3_aa: CASSLYLSYTF
v_call: TRBV20-1; j_call: TRBJ2-1; clone_size: .; d_call: .; cdr3_nt: TGCAGTGCTACGCGACTACGATACTCCTACAATGAGCAGTTCTTC; cdr3_aa: CSATRLRYSYNEQFF
v_call: TRBV6-2/TRBV6-3; j_call: TRBJ1-2; clone_size: few; d_call: .; cdr3_nt: TGTGCCAGCACCTACGGCGGGGTCCCAAATTATGGCTACACCTTC; cdr3_aa: CASTYGGVPNYGYTF
v_call: TRBV5-1; j_call: TRBJ2-6; clone_size: .; d_call: .; cdr3_nt: TGCGCCAGCAGCGGCAGGGCTAGCTCTGGGGCCAACGTCCTGACTTTC; cdr3_aa: CASSGRASSGANVLTF
v_call: TRBV9; j_call: TRBJ1-2; clone_size: few; d_call: TRBD1; cdr3_nt: TGTGCCAGCAGCCTCGGGACAGGGACCTATGGCTACACCTTC; cdr3_aa: CASSLGTGTYGYTF
v_call: TRBV5-1; j_call: TRBJ1-2; clone_size: few; d_call: .; cdr3_nt: TGCGCCAGCAGCTCTCCGGGGCCCAACTATGGCTACACCTTC; cdr3_aa: CASSSPGPNYGYTF
v_call: TRBV2; j_call: TRBJ2-5; clone_size: .; d_call: TRBD2; cdr3_nt: TGTGCCAGCAGTGAAGCGGGACTAGCGGGGGGCCGCCAAGAGACCCAGTACTTC; cdr3_aa: CASSEAGLAGGRQETQYF
v_call: TRBV20-1; j_call: TRBJ2-1; clone_size: .; d_call: TRBD2; cdr3_nt: TGCAGTGCCAGCGGGGGGGGTAATGAGCAGTTCTTC; cdr3_aa: CSASGGGNEQFF
v_call: TRBV7-2; j_call: TRBJ2-2; clone_size: .; d_call: .; cdr3_nt: TGTGCCAGCAGCTCGGGACCAGCGTCCGGGGAGCTGTTTTTT; cdr3_aa: CASSSGPASGELFF
v_call: TRBV12-3/TRBV12-4; j_call: TRBJ1-6; clone_size: .; d_call: .; cdr3_nt: TGTGCCAGCAGTTTGGGGGTTACGCGGGCACCCCTCCACTTT; cdr3_aa: CASSLGVTRAPLHF
v_call: TRBV20-1; j_call: TRBJ2-1; clone_size: few; d_call: .; cdr3_nt: TGCAGTGCAACGGGCTCCTACAATGAGCAGTTCTTC; cdr3_aa: CSATGSYNEQFF
v_call: TRBV20-1; j_call: TRBJ1-1; clone_size: .; d_call: .; cdr3_nt: TGCAGTGCTAGGGCGGGACAAAAGAACACTGAAGCTTTCTTT; cdr3_aa: CSARAGQKNTEAFF
v_call: TRBV4-3; j_call: TRBJ2-1; clone_size: .; d_call: TRBD2; cdr3_nt: TGCGCCAGCAGCCCAGAGGGACAGCGGGGGGGTAATAACAATGAGCAGTTCTTC; cdr3_aa: CASSPEGQRGGNNNEQFF
v_call: TRBV7-9; j_call: TRBJ2-3; clone_size: few; d_call: .; cdr3_nt: TGTGCCAGCAGCCCCCCCCAGGGTACAGATACGCAGTATTTT; cdr3_aa: CASSPPQGTDTQYF
v_call: TRBV6-2/TRBV6-3; j_call: TRBJ2-5; clone_size: .; d_call: .; cdr3_nt: TGTGCCAGCTCAGCCGCCGGGGAGCGGCGAGAGACCCAGTACTTC; cdr3_aa: CASSAAGERRETQYF
v_call: TRBV24-1; j_call: TRBJ1-5; clone_size: .; d_call: .; cdr3_nt: TGTGCCACCAGTGCTGGACGGGCTAGAGAGCCCCAGCATTTT; cdr3_aa: CATSAGRAREPQHF
v_call: TRBV12-5; j_call: TRBJ2-3; clone_size: few; d_call: TRBD2; cdr3_nt: TGTGCTAGTGGTTCACCCCTCGCTTCGGGGGGGAGCACAGATACGCAGTATTTT; cdr3_aa: CASGSPLASGGSTDTQYF
v_call: TRBV7-2; j_call: TRBJ2-1; clone_size: once; d_call: TRBD2; cdr3_nt: TGTGCCAGCAGCTTGTTTGCAGCGGGGGTTGAGCAGTTCTTC; cdr3_aa: CASSLFAAGVEQFF
v_call: TRBV7-3; j_call: TRBJ2-3; clone_size: .; d_call: .; cdr3_nt: TGTGCCAGCAGCTTTCTAAACACAGATACGCAGTATTTT; cdr3_aa: CASSFLNTDTQYF
v_call: TRBV7-2; j_call: TRBJ2-5; clone_size: few; d_call: .; cdr3_nt: TGTGCCAGCAGCCCCACGAGGTTCGGAGAGACCCAGTACTTC; cdr3_aa: CASSPTRFGETQYF
v_call: TRBV14; j_call: TRBJ2-1; clone_size: few; d_call: .; cdr3_nt: TGTGCCAGCAGCCAAGGATCGTGGGGGTCGGTGCTTAATGAGCAGTTCTTC; cdr3_aa: CASSQGSWGSVLNEQFF
v_call: TRBV20-1; j_call: TRBJ2-2; clone_size: .; d_call: TRBD2; cdr3_nt: TGCAGTGCCCGACTAGCGGGGGGCACCGGGGAGCTGTTTTTT; cdr3_aa: CSARLAGGTGELFF
v_call: TRBV7-9; j_call: TRBJ1-1; clone_size: .; d_call: .; cdr3_nt: TGTGCCAGCAGCTTAAGTCTTGGAAAGACGGGAGCTTTCTTT; cdr3_aa: CASSLSLGKTGAFF
v_call: TRBV28; j_call: TRBJ2-3; clone_size: many; d_call: TRBD2; cdr3_nt: TGTGCCAGCAGCTCTGGCGGGGGAGGCACAGATACGCAGTATTTT; cdr3_aa: CASSSGGGGTDTQYF
v_call: TRBV5-1; j_call: TRBJ1-1; clone_size: few; d_call: .; cdr3_nt: TGCGCCAGCAGCCCGGATACAGGGAACACTGAAGCTTTCTTT; cdr3_aa: CASSPDTGNTEAFF
v_call: TRBV3-1; j_call: TRBJ1-1; clone_size: few; d_call: .; cdr3_nt: TGTGCCAGCAGCTTTCACCGGGACACCACTGAAGCTTTCTTT; cdr3_aa: CASSFHRDTTEAFF
v_call: TRBV5-5; j_call: TRBJ1-2; clone_size: many; d_call: .; cdr3_nt: TGTGCCAGCAGCCCCCAGGTCGATAAGCGGCGCTACACCTTC; cdr3_aa: CASSPQVDKRRYTF
v_call: TRBV7-2; j_call: TRBJ1-5; clone_size: many; d_call: .; cdr3_nt: TGTGCCAGCAGCTCCCCGTACCAGCCCCAGCATTTT; cdr3_aa: CASSSPYQPQHF
v_call: TRBV5-4; j_call: TRBJ2-3; clone_size: .; d_call: TRBD2; cdr3_nt: TGTGCCAGCAGGGTGGCGGGGGGTGATACGCAGTATTTT; cdr3_aa: CASRVAGGDTQYF
v_call: TRBV7-9; j_call: TRBJ1-2; clone_size: few; d_call: .; cdr3_nt: TGTGCCAGCAGCGGGGACACGGGTTACACCTTC; cdr3_aa: CASSGDTGYTF
v_call: TRBV7-3; j_call: TRBJ1-2; clone_size: .; d_call: .; cdr3_nt: TGTGCCAGCAGCTCCACCCCCCAAGACTATGGCTACACCTTC; cdr3_aa: CASSSTPQDYGYTF
v_call: TRBV4-1; j_call: TRBJ1-5; clone_size: .; d_call: .; cdr3_nt: TGCGCCAGCAGCCATGACCCCTCTAATCAGCCCCAGCATTTT; cdr3_aa: CASSHDPSNQPQHF
v_call: TRBV23-1; j_call: TRBJ2-3; clone_size: .; d_call: .; cdr3_nt: TGCGCCAGCTTTGATCGCCCATCAGATACGCAGTATTTT; cdr3_aa: CASFDRPSDTQYF
v_call: TRBV20-1; j_call: TRBJ1-1; clone_size: .; d_call: TRBD1; cdr3_nt: TGCAGTGCCCCCCGACAGGGTGACACTGAAGCTTTCTTT; cdr3_aa: CSAPRQGDTEAFF
v_call: TRBV5-1; j_call: TRBJ2-5; clone_size: .; d_call: TRBD2; cdr3_nt: TGCGCCAGCAGCTCCCTTACTAGCGAGGAGACCCAGTACTTC; cdr3_aa: CASSSLTSEETQYF
v_call: TRBV27; j_call: TRBJ1-1; clone_size: .; d_call: .; cdr3_nt: TGTGCCAGCAGTTTATTTCGGGGGAGAAACACTGAAGCTTTCTTT; cdr3_aa: CASSLFRGRNTEAFF
v_call: TRBV29-1; j_call: TRBJ1-5; clone_size: many; d_call: TRBD1; cdr3_nt: TGCAGCGTCGCTACAGGGGTGGGGCAGCCCCAGCATTTT; cdr3_aa: CSVATGVGQPQHF
v_call: TRBV24-1; j_call: TRBJ2-1; clone_size: .; d_call: TRBD2; cdr3_nt: TGTGCCACCAGTGATTTCCTAGCGGGGCGTTACAATGAGCAGTTCTTC; cdr3_aa: CATSDFLAGRYNEQFF
v_call: TRBV11-1; j_call: TRBJ2-7; clone_size: few; d_call: .; cdr3_nt: TGTGCCAGCAGCTTGGCTGGTAAGGCCTACGAGCAGTACTTC; cdr3_aa: CASSLAGKAYEQYF
v_call: TRBV15; j_call: TRBJ2-5; clone_size: .; d_call: TRBD1; cdr3_nt: TGTGCCACCAGCAGAGATAAGGGGGCCGGGGAGACCCAGTACTTC; cdr3_aa: CATSRDKGAGETQYF
v_call: TRBV30; j_call: TRBJ1-2; clone_size: few; d_call: .; cdr3_nt: TGTGCCTGGAGGCCCCCGGGCGGATCTAACTATGGCTACACCTTC; cdr3_aa: CAWRPPGGSNYGYTF
v_call: TRBV5-1; j_call: TRBJ2-6; clone_size: .; d_call: .; cdr3_nt: TGCGCCAGCAGCTGGAATCCGGGGGCGTCCGGGGCCAACGTCCTGACTTTC; cdr3_aa: CASSWNPGASGANVLTF
v_call: TRBV12-5; j_call: TRBJ2-3; clone_size: .; d_call: TRBD2; cdr3_nt: TGTGCTAGTGGCCCTAGCGGGGTGAGCACAGATACGCAGTATTTT; cdr3_aa: CASGPSGVSTDTQYF
v_call: TRBV27; j_call: TRBJ2-7; clone_size: few; d_call: .; cdr3_nt: TGTGCCAGCAGTTTGGACAGAGCTAATTACGAGCAGTACTTC; cdr3_aa: CASSLDRANYEQYF
v_call: TRBV4-1; j_call: TRBJ1-1; clone_size: few; d_call: .; cdr3_nt: TGCGTCAGCAGCCAAGATCCGAACAGCGATATGAACACTGAAGCTTTCTTT; cdr3_aa: CVSSQDPNSDMNTEAFF
v_call: TRBV4-3; j_call: TRBJ2-5; clone_size: few; d_call: .; cdr3_nt: TGCGCCAGCAGCCCCTACAGGGAATGGGAGACCCAGTACTTC; cdr3_aa: CASSPYREWETQYF
v_call: TRBV6-5; j_call: TRBJ2-3; clone_size: few; d_call: TRBD2; cdr3_nt: TGTGCCAGCAGTCGACTAGCGGGGGGGAAAGCGCAGTATTTT; cdr3_aa: CASSRLAGGKAQYF
v_call: TRBV28; j_call: TRBJ2-3; clone_size: few; d_call: TRBD1; cdr3_nt: TGTGCCAGCAGTTTATTGGACAGGGGTACAGATACGCAGTATTTT; cdr3_aa: CASSLLDRGTDTQYF
v_call: TRBV4-3; j_call: TRBJ1-2; clone_size: many; d_call: .; cdr3_nt: TGCGCCAGCAGCCAAGAAACCCGAAACTATGGCTACACCTTC; cdr3_aa: CASSQETRNYGYTF
v_call: TRBV9; j_call: TRBJ2-7; clone_size: .; d_call: TRBD1; cdr3_nt: TGTGCCAGCGGCAGACAGGGCTCGCTGGGAGAGCAGTACTTC; cdr3_aa: CASGRQGSLGEQYF
v_call: TRBV5-4; j_call: TRBJ2-3; clone_size: few; d_call: TRBD2; cdr3_nt: TGTGCCAGCAGCTTGTCTAGCGGGGGATCCAGCACAGATACGCAGTATTTT; cdr3_aa: CASSLSSGGSSTDTQYF
v_call: TRBV6-5; j_call: TRBJ2-5; clone_size: .; d_call: .; cdr3_nt: TGTGCCAGCAGTTACTCGACCGGCGGGACCCAGTACTTC; cdr3_aa: CASSYSTGGTQYF
v_call: TRBV5-1; j_call: TRBJ1-2; clone_size: .; d_call: .; cdr3_nt: TGCGCCAGCAGCTTGGATGCGGGCGGGAGGGTAGGCTACACCTTC; cdr3_aa: CASSLDAGGRVGYTF
v_call: TRBV12-3/TRBV12-4; j_call: TRBJ1-5; clone_size: few; d_call: .; cdr3_nt: TGTGCCAGCAGCGAACAGGTTCTGCAGCCCCAGCATTTT; cdr3_aa: CASSEQVLQPQHF
v_call: TRBV29-1; j_call: TRBJ2-3; clone_size: few; d_call: .; cdr3_nt: TGCAGCGTTGTGGGGGCTCCAGATACGCAGTATTTT; cdr3_aa: CSVVGAPDTQYF